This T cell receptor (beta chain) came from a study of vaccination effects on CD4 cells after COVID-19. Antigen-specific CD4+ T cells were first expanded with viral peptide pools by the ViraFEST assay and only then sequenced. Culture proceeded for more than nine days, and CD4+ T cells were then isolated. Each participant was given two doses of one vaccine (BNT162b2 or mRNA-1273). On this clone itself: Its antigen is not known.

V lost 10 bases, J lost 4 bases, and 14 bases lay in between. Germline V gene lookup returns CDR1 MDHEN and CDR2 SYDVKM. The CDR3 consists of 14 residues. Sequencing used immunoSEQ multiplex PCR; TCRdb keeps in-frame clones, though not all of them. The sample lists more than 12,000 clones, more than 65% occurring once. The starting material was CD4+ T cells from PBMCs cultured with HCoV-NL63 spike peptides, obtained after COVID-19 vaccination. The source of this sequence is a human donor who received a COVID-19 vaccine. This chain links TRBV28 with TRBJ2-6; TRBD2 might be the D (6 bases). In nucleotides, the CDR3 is TGTGCCACCACAACCGGGGGAGGGGCCAACGTCCTGACTTTC. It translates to CATTTGGGANVLTF.